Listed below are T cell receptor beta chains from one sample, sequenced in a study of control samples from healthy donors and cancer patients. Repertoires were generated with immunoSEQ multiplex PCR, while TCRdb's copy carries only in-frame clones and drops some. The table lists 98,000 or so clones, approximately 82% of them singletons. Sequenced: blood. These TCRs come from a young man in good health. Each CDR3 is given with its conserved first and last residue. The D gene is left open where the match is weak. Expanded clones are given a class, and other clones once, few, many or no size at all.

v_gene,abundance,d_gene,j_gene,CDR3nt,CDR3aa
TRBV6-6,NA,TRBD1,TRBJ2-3,TGTGCCACACAACAGGGGGCTAGCACAGATACGCAGTATTTT,CATQQGASTDTQYF
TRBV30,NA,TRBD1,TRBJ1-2,TGTGCCTGGAGTGCCGGGACAGGCGTCGGCTACACCTTC,CAWSAGTGVGYTF
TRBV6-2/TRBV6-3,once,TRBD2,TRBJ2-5,TGTGCCAGCAGTTACTCGCGCGGGGGGAGTAGGCGCCTAGAAGAGACCCAGTACTTC,CASSYSRGGSRRLEETQYF
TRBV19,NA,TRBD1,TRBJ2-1,TGTGCCAGTAGTATTGACAGGGGGCAGATGAATGAGCAGTTCTTC,CASSIDRGQMNEQFF
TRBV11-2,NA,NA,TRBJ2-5,TGTGCCAGCAGCTCGGGCCCAGGGAGGCAAGAGACCCAGTACTTC,CASSSGPGRQETQYF
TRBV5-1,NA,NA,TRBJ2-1,TGCGCCAGCAGCTCCCAGACCTCTTCCGATGAGCAGTTCTTC,CASSSQTSSDEQFF
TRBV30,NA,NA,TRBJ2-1,TGTGCCTGGAGGACCGGGGGCGGCAATGAGCAGTTCTTC,CAWRTGGGNEQFF
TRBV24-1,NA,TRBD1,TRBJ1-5,TGTGCCACCAGTGGGACAGGGCCCTACAATCAGCCCCAGCATTTT,CATSGTGPYNQPQHF
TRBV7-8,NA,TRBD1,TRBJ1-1,TGTGCCAGCAGCCCAGGGGGGGGAGGTTGGGCTTTCTTT,CASSPGGGGWAFF
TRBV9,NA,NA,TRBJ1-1,TGTGCCAGCAGCGTAGCTACCGGGACGGTCTTTGAAGCTTTCTTT,CASSVATGTVFEAFF
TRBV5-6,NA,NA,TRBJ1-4,TGTGCCAGCAGCCTACGAGGGATATCTAATGGAAAACTGTTTTTT,CASSLRGISNGKLFF
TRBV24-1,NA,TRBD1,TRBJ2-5,TGTGCCACCAGTGTCACAGGGGGAGAGACCCAGTACTTC,CATSVTGGETQYF
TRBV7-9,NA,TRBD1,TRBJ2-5,TGTGCCAGCAGCTTAGCGCAGGGGGATCAGGAGACCCAGTACTTC,CASSLAQGDQETQYF
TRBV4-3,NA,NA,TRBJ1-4,TGCGCCAGCAGCCAAGACCCACCTGGACAGACAATAAATGAAAAACTGTTTTTT,CASSQDPPGQTINEKLFF
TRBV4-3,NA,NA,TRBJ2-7,TGCGCCAGCAGCCAAGAGACCTGGGGTCAGCAGTACTTC,CASSQETWGQQYF
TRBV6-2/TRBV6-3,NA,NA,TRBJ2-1,TGTGCCAGCAGTTACCGGGGGCCCGGGGGCATGAGCTACAATGAGCAGTTCTTC,CASSYRGPGGMSYNEQFF
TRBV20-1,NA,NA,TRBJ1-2,TGCAGTGCTAGTGCGCTGTTGAACTATGGCTACACCTTC,CSASALLNYGYTF
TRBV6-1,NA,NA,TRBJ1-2,TGTGCCAGCAGTGAAGCGCTTGGGCGGGTCGGCTATGGCTACACCTTC,CASSEALGRVGYGYTF
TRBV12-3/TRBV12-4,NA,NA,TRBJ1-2,TGTGCCAGCACCGCGGGACGTAACTATGGCTACACCTTC,CASTAGRNYGYTF
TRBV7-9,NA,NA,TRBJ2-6,TGTGCCAGCACCCTCTCTGGGGCCAACGTCCTGACTTTC,CASTLSGANVLTF
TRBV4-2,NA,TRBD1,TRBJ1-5,TGTGCCAGCAGCCAAGGATTATCGGGACAGGGGGCTTTCAATCAGCCCCAGCATTTT,CASSQGLSGQGAFNQPQHF
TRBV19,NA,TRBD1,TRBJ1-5,TGTGCCAGTAGTATGGGACAGGGGTATCAGCCCCAGCATTTT,CASSMGQGYQPQHF
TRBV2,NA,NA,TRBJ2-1,TGTGCCAGCAGTGAACGACTTACCTACAATGAGCAGTTCTTC,CASSERLTYNEQFF
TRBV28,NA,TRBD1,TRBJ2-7,TGTGCCAGCAGTTTAAGCGGGACAGGGGTAAGGGAGCAGTACTTC,CASSLSGTGVREQYF
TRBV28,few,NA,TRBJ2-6,TGTGCCGGAAGGGCCCGCTCTGGGGCCAACGTCCTGACTTTC,CAGRARSGANVLTF
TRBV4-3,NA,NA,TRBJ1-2,TGCGCCAGCAGCCAAGTTAATCCTCGGACTCGGGGTAACTATGGCTACACCTTC,CASSQVNPRTRGNYGYTF
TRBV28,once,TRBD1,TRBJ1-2,TGTGCCAGCAGTTCCGCCCGTACCGGGACAGACATCAGGGGTGGCTACACCTTC,CASSSARTGTDIRGGYTF
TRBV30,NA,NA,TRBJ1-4,TGTGCCTGGAGTCCAAAAGGACTTAATGAAAAACTGTTTTTT,CAWSPKGLNEKLFF
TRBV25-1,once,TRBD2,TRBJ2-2,TGTGCCAGCAGTGTAGGAATTTCGGCGGGGGGCACCGGGGAGCTGTTTTTT,CASSVGISAGGTGELFF
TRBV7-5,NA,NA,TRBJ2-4,TGTGCCAGAAGCTTAGCGCAATTAGCGGGGGGGCTAGCCAAAAACATTCAGTACTTC,CARSLAQLAGGLAKNIQYF
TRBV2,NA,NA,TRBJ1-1,TGTGCCAGCACCAGGAACACTGAAGCTTTCTTT,CASTRNTEAFF
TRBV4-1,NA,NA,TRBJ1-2,TGCGCCAGCAGCCAAGATCAGGGAGTTTATGGCTACACCTTC,CASSQDQGVYGYTF
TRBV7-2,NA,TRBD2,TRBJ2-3,TGTGCCAGCAGCTTAGGTCTAGCGGGGGGGCGGAACACAGATACGCAGTATTTT,CASSLGLAGGRNTDTQYF
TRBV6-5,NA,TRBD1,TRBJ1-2,TGTGCCAGCACTCCAGGGGGCTATGGCTACACCTTC,CASTPGGYGYTF
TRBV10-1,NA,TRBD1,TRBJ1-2,TGCGCCAGCAGTGATGCTTTGAGGACAGGGGGCTCTAGGGACTATGGCTACACCTTC,CASSDALRTGGSRDYGYTF
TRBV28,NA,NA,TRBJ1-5,TGTGCCAGCAGCCGTGAGGGGCCTTGGAGCAATCAGCCCCAGCATTTT,CASSREGPWSNQPQHF
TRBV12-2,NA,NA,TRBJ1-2,TGTGCAAGTCGCTTAGTCCGGATTTTAGTCGACAGGACTAACTATGGCTACACCTTC,CASRLVRILVDRTNYGYTF
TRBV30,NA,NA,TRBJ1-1,TGTGCCTGGAGTGCCGGGCAGAACACTGAAGCTTTCTTT,CAWSAGQNTEAFF
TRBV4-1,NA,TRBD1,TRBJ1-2,TGCGCCAGCAGCCGAGGGATTTTCGGACAGGGGAGGAATGGCTACACCTTC,CASSRGIFGQGRNGYTF
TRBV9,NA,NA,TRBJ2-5,TGTGCCAGCAGCGAGGGTCAACAAGAGACCCAGTACTTC,CASSEGQQETQYF
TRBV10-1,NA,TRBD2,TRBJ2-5,TGCGCCAGCAGTGGGGATCCGAGCGGGGCGCGGGAGACCCAGTACTTC,CASSGDPSGARETQYF
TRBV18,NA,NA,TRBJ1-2,TGTGCCAGCTCACCACGGGAAAGTACTAACTATGGCTACACCTTC,CASSPRESTNYGYTF
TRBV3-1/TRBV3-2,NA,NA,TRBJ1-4,TGTGCCAGCAGCCAAGGACATCCCAATGAAAAACTGTTTTTT,CASSQGHPNEKLFF
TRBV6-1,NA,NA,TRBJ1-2,TGTGCCAGCAGTGAAGAAATCAGGGGATTTAACTATGGCTACACCTTC,CASSEEIRGFNYGYTF
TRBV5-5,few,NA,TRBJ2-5,TGTGCCAGCAGCTTGGCCCGGGGCAGGGACGGTAAAGAGACCCAGTACTTC,CASSLARGRDGKETQYF
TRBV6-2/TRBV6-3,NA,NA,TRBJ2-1,TGTGCCAGCAGTTACACGGAGGTGTGGAATGAGCAGTTCTTC,CASSYTEVWNEQFF
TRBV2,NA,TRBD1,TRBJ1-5,TGTGCCAGCAGTGAAGACAGGGGGTATCAGCCCCAGCATTTT,CASSEDRGYQPQHF
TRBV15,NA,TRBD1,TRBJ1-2,TGTGCCACCAGCAGAGATTTAGGGACAGGGGTAAAGGCTAACTATGGCTACACCTTC,CATSRDLGTGVKANYGYTF
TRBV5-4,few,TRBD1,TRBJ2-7,TGTGCCAGCAAGCGGACAGGGGCCTACGAGCAGTACTTC,CASKRTGAYEQYF
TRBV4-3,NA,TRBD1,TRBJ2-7,TGCGCCAGCAGCCAGTATACAGGGGCACCCTACGAGCAGTACTTC,CASSQYTGAPYEQYF
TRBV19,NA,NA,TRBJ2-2,TGTGCCAGTAGTATCCACTCCCAAAACACCGGGGAGCTGTTTTTT,CASSIHSQNTGELFF
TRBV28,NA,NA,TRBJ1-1,TGTGCCAGCAGTACCGGGGCACGATCGGGAGCTTTCTTT,CASSTGARSGAFF
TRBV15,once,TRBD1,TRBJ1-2,TGTGCCACCACGGGACAGGAGGGTGGCTACACCTTC,CATTGQEGGYTF
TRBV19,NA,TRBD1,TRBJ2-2,TGTGCCAGTAGTCGGATGACAGGGAGAGGTGCCGGGGAGCTGTTTTTT,CASSRMTGRGAGELFF
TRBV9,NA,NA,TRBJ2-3,TGTGCCAGCAGCGTATCATACAGCAGGAAGTCAGATACGCAGTATTTT,CASSVSYSRKSDTQYF
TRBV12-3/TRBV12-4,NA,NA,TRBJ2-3,TGTGCCAGCTCACCCTGGGGAGATACGCAGTATTTT,CASSPWGDTQYF
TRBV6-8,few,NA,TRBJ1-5,TGTGCCAGCAGTTACTCGCGCCCAGGGTCTAGCAATCAGCCCCAGCATTTT,CASSYSRPGSSNQPQHF